Listed below are T cell receptor beta chains from one sample, sequenced in a study of blood T cell repertoires in COVID-19. Produced via immunoSEQ multiplex PCR; TCRdb's table is partial and in-frame only. Seen here are about 220,000 clones, 86% observed once, and the top ten hold over 3%. The sample was PBMCs or T cells enriched from blood (not recorded which). Receptor source: a woman aged 40 to 50 with acute COVID-19. CDR3s leave out the opening cysteine and the closing phenylalanine or tryptophan. Each record gives: J gene, V gene, CDR3 protein.

J: TRBJ2-1
V: TRBV4-1
CDR3: ASRPFGTPLAGGPGNEQF

J: TRBJ2-1
V: TRBV12-3/TRBV12-4
CDR3: ASSASGYNEQF

J: TRBJ1-3
V: TRBV30
CDR3: AWIGPPAQGSGNTIY

J: TRBJ2-1
V: TRBV3-1/TRBV3-2
CDR3: ASSSGLADASYNEQF

J: TRBJ2-1
V: TRBV7-2
CDR3: ASSLAAGGGYEQF

J: TRBJ1-5
V: TRBV7-8
CDR3: ASSWDRDRGRTNQPQH

J: TRBJ1-4
V: TRBV7-8
CDR3: ASSLDEAREKLF

J: TRBJ1-5
V: TRBV18
CDR3: ASSSGTGVAGEQPQH

J: TRBJ2-2
V: TRBV6-2/TRBV6-3
CDR3: ASSYLDRGKAGELF

J: TRBJ2-2
V: TRBV18
CDR3: ASSARDSLFGELF

J: TRBJ1-5
V: TRBV6-5
CDR3: ASSRVGGSERPQH

J: TRBJ1-2
V: TRBV27
CDR3: ASSSPRTGIYGYT

J: TRBJ1-3
V: TRBV7-9
CDR3: ASSPGGSGNTIY

J: TRBJ2-3
V: TRBV9
CDR3: ASSLDFLSTDTQY

J: TRBJ1-1
V: TRBV2
CDR3: ASRGGEMTTEAF

J: TRBJ2-5
V: TRBV7-9
CDR3: ASSIGGQETQY

J: TRBJ2-1
V: TRBV7-9
CDR3: ASRSGTYNEQF

J: TRBJ1-2
V: TRBV2
CDR3: ASSEPGGLRVYT

J: TRBJ2-1
V: TRBV7-9
CDR3: ASSLVQGAQGEQF

J: TRBJ1-1
V: TRBV7-6
CDR3: ASRLTGVDTEAF

J: TRBJ2-7
V: TRBV6-6
CDR3: ASSITPGTGAYEQY

J: TRBJ1-1
V: TRBV10-1
CDR3: ASSESGGGNTEAF

J: TRBJ1-6
V: TRBV5-1
CDR3: ASSLAGRSPLH

J: TRBJ2-1
V: TRBV9
CDR3: ASSVGSGPGNEQF

J: TRBJ1-1
V: TRBV5-1
CDR3: ASSLAGGNTEAF

J: TRBJ1-1
V: TRBV5-1
CDR3: ASSKTGGTEAF

J: TRBJ2-3
V: TRBV7-3
CDR3: ASSLGLSGDTQY

J: TRBJ2-3
V: TRBV30
CDR3: AWSVPGGDTQY

J: TRBJ1-5
V: TRBV2
CDR3: ASSEQTGSNQPQH

J: TRBJ1-2
V: TRBV25-1
CDR3: ASREGEGTFPYGYT

J: TRBJ1-2
V: TRBV7-2
CDR3: AIYGTVGGFNYGYT

J: TRBJ1-3
V: TRBV2
CDR3: ASSLDRGPSGNTIY

J: TRBJ1-2
V: TRBV5-1
CDR3: ASSSGTGANYGYT

J: TRBJ1-1
V: TRBV6-5
CDR3: ASRRGQYEAF

J: TRBJ1-5
V: TRBV9
CDR3: ASSVEGSYQPQH